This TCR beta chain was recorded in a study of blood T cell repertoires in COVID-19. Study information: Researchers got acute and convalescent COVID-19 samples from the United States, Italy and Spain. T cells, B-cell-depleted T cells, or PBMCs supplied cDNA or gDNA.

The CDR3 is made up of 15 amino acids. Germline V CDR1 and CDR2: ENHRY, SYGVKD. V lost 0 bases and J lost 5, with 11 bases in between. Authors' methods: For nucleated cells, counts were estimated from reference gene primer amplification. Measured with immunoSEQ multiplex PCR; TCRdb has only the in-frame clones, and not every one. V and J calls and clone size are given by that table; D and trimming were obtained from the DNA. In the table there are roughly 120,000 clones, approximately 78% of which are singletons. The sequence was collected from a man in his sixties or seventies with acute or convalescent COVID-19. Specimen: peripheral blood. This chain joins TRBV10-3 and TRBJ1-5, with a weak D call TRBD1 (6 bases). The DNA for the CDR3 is TGTGCCATCAGTGAGTCAGGGGGTAATCATCAGCCCCAGCATTTT. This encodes CAISESGGNHQPQHF.